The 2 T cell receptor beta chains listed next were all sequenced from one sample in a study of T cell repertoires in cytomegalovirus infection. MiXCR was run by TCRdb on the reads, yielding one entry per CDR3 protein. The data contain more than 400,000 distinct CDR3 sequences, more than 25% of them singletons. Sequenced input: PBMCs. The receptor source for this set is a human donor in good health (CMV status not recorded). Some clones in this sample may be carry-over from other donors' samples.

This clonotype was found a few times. The CDR3 DNA is TGCGCCAGCAGCTTGCTGGCAGGGAGGCTCACCGGGGAGCTGTTTTTT. Encoded protein: CASSLLAGRLTGELFF. The chain recombines TRBV5-1 with TRBJ2-2, with D perhaps TRBD2 (6 bases). The CDR3 runs 16 residues. With 1 base removed from V and 4 bases from J, the gap between germline ends came to 14 bases. Germline CDR1 SGHRS, CDR2 YFSETQ.

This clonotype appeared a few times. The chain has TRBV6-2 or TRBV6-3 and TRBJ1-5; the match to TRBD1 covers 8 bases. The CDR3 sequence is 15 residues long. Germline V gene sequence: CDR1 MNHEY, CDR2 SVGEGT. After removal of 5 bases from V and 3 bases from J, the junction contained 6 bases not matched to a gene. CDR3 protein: CASSDTGGFNQPQHF. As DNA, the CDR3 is TGTGCCAGCAGTGACACAGGGGGGTTCAATCAGCCCCAGCATTTT.